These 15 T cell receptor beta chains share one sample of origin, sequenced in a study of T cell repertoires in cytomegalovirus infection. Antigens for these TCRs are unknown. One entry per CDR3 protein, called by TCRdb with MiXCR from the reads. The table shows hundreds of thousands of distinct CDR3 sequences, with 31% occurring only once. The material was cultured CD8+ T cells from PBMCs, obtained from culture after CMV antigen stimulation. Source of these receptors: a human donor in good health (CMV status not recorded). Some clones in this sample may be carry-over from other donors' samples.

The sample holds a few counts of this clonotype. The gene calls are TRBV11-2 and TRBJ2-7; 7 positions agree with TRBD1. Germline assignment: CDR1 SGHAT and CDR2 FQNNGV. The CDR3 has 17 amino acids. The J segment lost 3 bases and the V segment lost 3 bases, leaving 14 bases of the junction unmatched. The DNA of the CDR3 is TGTGCCAGCAGCTTTTCCCGGCACAGGGGACAAGACTACGAGCAGTACTTC. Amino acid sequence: CASSFSRHRGQDYEQYF. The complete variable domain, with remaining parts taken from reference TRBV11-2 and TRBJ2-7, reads EAGVAQSPRYKIIEKRQSVAFWCNPISGHATLYWYQQILGQGPKLLIQFQNNGVVDDSQLPKDRFSAERLKGVDSTLKIQPAKLEDSAVYLCASSFSRHRGQDYEQYFGPGTRLTVT.

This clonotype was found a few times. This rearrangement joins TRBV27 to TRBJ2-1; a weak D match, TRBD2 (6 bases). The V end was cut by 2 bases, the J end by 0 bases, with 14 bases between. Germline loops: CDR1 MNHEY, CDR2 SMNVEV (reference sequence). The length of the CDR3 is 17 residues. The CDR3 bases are TGTGCCAGCAGTTTAAGAGGCGCGGGGAGCTCCTACAATGAGCAGTTCTTC. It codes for CASSLRGAGSSYNEQFF.

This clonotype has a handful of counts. Here the CDR3 reads CASGWGEATEAFF. CDR3 nucleotides: TGTGCTAGTGGTTGGGGGGAGGCCACTGAAGCTTTCTTT. V is TRBV12-5 and J is TRBJ1-1; a weak D match, TRBD1 (5 bases). V was trimmed by 4 bases and J by 4 bases, leaving 10 bases between them. The V gene's germline CDR1 is LGHNT and CDR2 FRNRAP. There are 13 residues in the CDR3.

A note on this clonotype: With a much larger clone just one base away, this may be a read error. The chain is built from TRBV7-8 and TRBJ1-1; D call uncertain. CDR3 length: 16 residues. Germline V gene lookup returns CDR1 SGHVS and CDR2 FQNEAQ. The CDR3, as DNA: TGTGCCAGCAGCTTAAAGGGTAGTCAGAGGAACGCTGAAGCTTTCTTT. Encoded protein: CASSLKGSQRNAEAFF.

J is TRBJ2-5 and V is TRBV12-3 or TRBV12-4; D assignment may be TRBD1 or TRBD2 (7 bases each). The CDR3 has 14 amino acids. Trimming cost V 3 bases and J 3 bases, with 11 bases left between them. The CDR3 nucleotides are TGTGCCAGCAGTTTCCAGGGGGGGAAAGAGACCCAGTACTTC. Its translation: CASSFQGGKETQYF.

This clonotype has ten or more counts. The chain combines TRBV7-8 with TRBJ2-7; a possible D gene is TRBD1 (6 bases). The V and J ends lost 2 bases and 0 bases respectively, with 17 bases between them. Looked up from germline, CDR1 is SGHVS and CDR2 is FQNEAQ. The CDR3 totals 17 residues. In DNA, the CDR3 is TGTGCCAGCAGCTTAAAAAGCGGACAGTCGAGCTCCTACGAGCAGTACGTC. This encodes CASSLKSGQSSSYEQYV.

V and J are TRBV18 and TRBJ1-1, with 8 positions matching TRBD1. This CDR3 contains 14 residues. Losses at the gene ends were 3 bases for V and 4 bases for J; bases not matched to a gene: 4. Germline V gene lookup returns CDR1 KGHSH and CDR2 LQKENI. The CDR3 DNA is TGTGCCAGCTCACCTTACGACAGGGGCACTGAAGCTTTCTTT. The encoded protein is CASSPYDRGTEAFF.

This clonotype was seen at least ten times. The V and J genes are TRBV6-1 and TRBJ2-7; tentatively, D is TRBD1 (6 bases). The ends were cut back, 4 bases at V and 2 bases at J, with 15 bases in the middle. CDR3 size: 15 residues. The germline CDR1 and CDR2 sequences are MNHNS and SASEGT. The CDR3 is CASSGLRGRAYEQYF. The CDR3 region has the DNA TGTGCCAGCAGTGGCCTGAGGGGGAGAGCCTACGAGCAGTACTTC.

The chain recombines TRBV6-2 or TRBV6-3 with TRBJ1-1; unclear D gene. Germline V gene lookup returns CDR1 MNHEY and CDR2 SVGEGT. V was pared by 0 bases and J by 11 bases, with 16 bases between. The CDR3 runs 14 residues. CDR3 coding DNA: TGTGCCAGCAGTTACTCGGTCACTGCCGGGGAGGCTTTCTTT. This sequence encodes CASSYSVTAGEAFF.

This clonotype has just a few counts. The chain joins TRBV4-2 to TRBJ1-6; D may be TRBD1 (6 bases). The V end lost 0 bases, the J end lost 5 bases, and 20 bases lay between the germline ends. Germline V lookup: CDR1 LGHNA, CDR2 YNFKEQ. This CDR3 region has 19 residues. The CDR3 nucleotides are TGTGCCAGCAGCCAAGATCTGGACAGCTCCGTGAAGAATAATTCACCCCTCCACTTT. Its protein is CASSQDLDSSVKNNSPLHF.

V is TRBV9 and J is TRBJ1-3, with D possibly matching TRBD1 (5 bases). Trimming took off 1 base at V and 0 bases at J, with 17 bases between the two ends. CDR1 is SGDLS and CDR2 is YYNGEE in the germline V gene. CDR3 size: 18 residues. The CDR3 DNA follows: TGTGCCAGCAGCGTACCTCGGGGGGAGGCCCTCTCTGGAAACACCATATATTTT. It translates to CASSVPRGEALSGNTIYF.

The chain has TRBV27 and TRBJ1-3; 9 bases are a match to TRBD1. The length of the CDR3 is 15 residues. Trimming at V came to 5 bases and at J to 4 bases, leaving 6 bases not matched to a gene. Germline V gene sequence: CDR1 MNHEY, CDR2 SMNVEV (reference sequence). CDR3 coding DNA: TGTGCCAGCAGTCCCGGGACAGGGCACGGAAACACCATATATTTT. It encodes CASSPGTGHGNTIYF.

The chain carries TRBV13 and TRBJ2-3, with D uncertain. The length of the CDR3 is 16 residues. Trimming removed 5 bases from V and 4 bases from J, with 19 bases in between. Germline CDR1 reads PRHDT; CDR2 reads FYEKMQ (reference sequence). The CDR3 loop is CASSPGLGDSADTQYF. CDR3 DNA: TGTGCCAGCAGCCCCGGCTTGGGCGACTCGGCAGATACGCAGTATTTT.

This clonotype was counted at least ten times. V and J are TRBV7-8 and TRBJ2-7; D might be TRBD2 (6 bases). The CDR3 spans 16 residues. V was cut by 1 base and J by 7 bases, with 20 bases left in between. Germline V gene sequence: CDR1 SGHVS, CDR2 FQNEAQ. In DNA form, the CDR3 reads TGTGCCAGCAGCTTAGAAGGGGCGGAGGGGTATCGAGAGCAGTACTTC. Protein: CASSLEGAEGYREQYF.

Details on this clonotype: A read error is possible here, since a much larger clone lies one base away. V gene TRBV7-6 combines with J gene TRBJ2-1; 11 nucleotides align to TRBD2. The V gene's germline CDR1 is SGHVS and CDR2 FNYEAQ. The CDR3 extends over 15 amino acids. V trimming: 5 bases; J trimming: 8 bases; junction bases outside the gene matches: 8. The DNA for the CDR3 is TGTGCCAGCAGCCGTAGCGGGGGGGCCCCAGATGAGCAGTTCTTC. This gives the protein CASSRSGGAPDEQFF.